This T cell receptor beta chain came from a study of technical replicates of blood from a handful of donors. Clones were read by immunoSEQ multiplex PCR, and TCRdb kept only the in-frame ones, dropping some. Of fewer than 60,000 clones in the sample, 90% to 95% were seen once. V was pared by 2 bases and J by 8 bases, with 1 base of the junction left unmatched. Germline-derived CDR1 and CDR2 are SGHNT and YYREEE (reference sequence). The CDR3 loop spans 13 amino acids. Sequencing was carried out using PBMCs. The V call is TRBV5-4, the J call TRBJ2-1; 10 positions match TRBD2. The clonotype originates from a human donor in good health. Some clones in this sample may be carry-over from other donors' samples. DNA of the CDR3: TGTGCCAGCAGCTTAGGACTAGCGGATGAGCAGTTCTTC. This gives the protein CASSLGLADEQFF.